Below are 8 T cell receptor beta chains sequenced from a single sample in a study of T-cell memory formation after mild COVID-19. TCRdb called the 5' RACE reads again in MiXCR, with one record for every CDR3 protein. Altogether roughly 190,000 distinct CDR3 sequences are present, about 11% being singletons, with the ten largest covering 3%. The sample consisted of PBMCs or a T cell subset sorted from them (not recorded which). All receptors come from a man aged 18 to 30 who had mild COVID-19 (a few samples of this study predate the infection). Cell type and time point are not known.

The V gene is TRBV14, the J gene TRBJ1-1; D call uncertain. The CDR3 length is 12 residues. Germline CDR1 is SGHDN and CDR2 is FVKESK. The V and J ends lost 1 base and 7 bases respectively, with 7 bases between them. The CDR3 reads CASSQAGYEAFF. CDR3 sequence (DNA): TGTGCCAGCAGCCAAGCCGGGTATGAAGCTTTCTTT. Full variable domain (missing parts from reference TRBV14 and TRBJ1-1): EAGVTQFPSHSVIEKGQTVTLRCDPISGHDNLYWYRRVMGKEIKFLLHFVKESKQDESGMPNNRFLAERTGGTYSTLKVQPAELEDSGVYFCASSQAGYEAFFGQGTRLTVV.

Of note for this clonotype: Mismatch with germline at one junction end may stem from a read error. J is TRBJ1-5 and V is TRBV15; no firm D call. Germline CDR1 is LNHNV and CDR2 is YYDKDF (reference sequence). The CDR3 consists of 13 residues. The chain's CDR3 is CATSGDSNQPQHF. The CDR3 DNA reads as TGTGCCACCAGCGGAGATAGCAATCAGCCCCAGCATTTT.

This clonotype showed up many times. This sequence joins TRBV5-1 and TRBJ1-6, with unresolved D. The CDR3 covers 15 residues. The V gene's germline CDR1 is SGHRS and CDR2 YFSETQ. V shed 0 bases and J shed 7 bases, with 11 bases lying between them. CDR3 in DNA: TGCGCCAGCAGCTTGGCATCCGTTCAGAATTCACCCCTCCACTTT. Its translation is CASSLASVQNSPLHF.

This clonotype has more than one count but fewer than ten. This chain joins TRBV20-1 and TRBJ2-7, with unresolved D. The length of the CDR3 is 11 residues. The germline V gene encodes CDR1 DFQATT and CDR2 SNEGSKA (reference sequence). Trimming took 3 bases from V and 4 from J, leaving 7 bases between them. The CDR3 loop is CSARRSYEQYF. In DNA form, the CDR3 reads TGCAGTGCTAGGCGAAGTTACGAGCAGTACTTC.

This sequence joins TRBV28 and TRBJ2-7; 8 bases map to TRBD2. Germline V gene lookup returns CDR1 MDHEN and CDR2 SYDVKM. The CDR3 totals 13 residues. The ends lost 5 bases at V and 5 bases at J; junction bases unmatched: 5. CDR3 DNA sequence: TGTGCCAGCAGTCCGGGAGGGTTAAACGAGCAGTACTTC. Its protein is CASSPGGLNEQYF.

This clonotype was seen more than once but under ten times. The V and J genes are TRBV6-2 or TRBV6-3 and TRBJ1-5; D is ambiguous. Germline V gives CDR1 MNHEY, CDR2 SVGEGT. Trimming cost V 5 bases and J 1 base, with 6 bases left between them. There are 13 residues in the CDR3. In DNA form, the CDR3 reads TGTGCCAGCAGTCCGTACAGCAATCAGCCCCAGCATTTT. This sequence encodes CASSPYSNQPQHF.

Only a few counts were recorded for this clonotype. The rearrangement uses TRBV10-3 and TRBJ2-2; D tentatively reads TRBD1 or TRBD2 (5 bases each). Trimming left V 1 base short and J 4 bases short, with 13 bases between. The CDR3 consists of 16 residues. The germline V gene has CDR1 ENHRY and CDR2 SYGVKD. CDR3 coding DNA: TGTGCCATCAGTGAGTGGGGGACCCGGGGCACCGGGGAGCTGTTTTTT. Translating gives CAISEWGTRGTGELFF.

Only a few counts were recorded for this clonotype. The CDR3 sequence is CASSLRQGPLIGEQFF. The CDR3 nucleotides are TGTGCCAGCAGCTTAAGACAGGGTCCCCTAATTGGAGAGCAGTTCTTC. The chain has TRBV7-9 and TRBJ2-1, with 7 nucleotides matching TRBD1. V gave up 2 bases and J gave up 10 bases; unmatched junction bases: 14. Germline V CDR1 and CDR2: SEHNR, FQNEAQ (reference sequence). CDR3 size: 16 residues. Full variable domain (remainder filled in from reference TRBV7-9 and TRBJ2-1): DTGVSQNPRHKITKRGQNVTFRCDPISEHNRLYWYRQTLGQGPEFLTYFQNEAQLEKSRLLSDRFSAERPKGSFSTLEIQRTEQGDSAMYLCASSLRQGPLIGEQFFGPGTRLTVL.